The next 22 T cell receptor beta chains were all read from a single sample in a study of blood T cell repertoires in COVID-19. Sequencing used immunoSEQ multiplex PCR; TCRdb keeps in-frame clones, though not all of them. The sample records 150,000 to 200,000 clones, around four fifths being singletons. The material sequenced was PBMCs or T cells enriched from blood (not recorded which). The receptors here all came from a woman aged 45 to 65 who had recovered from COVID-19.

The sample holds many counts of this clone. This chain joins TRBV18 and TRBJ1-2; D unresolved. The V end was cut by 6 bases, the J end by 7 bases, with 18 bases between. The CDR3 covers 14 residues. Germline CDR1 KGHSH, CDR2 LQKENI. The CDR3 reads CASSVFERERGYTF. DNA for the CDR3: TGTGCCAGCTCCGTCTTCGAGAGGGAACGTGGCTACACCTTC.

The rearrangement joins TRBV29-1 to TRBJ1-1; 7 bases agree with TRBD1. The CDR3 length is 13 residues. The V gene's germline CDR1 is SQVTM and CDR2 ANQGSEA. J lost 4 bases, V lost 7 bases, and 9 bases had no gene match. The CDR3 is CSEKERGPTEAFF. The CDR3 DNA sequence: TGCAGCGAGAAGGAGAGGGGGCCCACTGAAGCTTTCTTT. Drawing the rest from reference TRBV29-1 and TRBJ1-1, the complete variable domain is SAVISQKPSRDICQRGTSLTIQCQVDSQVTMMFWYRQQPGQSLTLIATANQGSEATYESGFVIDKFPISRPNLTFSTLTVSNMSPEDSSIYLCSEKERGPTEAFFGQGTRLTVV.

The rearrangement joins TRBV4-1 to TRBJ1-2; the D gene is possibly TRBD1 (6 bases). CDR3 length: 16 residues. The germline CDR1 and CDR2 sequences are MGHRA and YSYEKL. V was shortened by 0 bases and J by 7 bases, with 18 bases between the two germline ends. CDR3 in amino acids: CASSQEGGGGEAGYTF. The CDR3 bases are TGCGCCAGCAGCCAAGAAGGAGGAGGGGGGGAGGCTGGCTACACCTTC.

The V call is TRBV28, the J call TRBJ2-7, with TRBD2 identical over 9 bases. The germline gives CDR1 MDHEN, CDR2 SYDVKM. J lost 5 bases, V lost 3 bases, and 5 bases had no gene match. There are 14 residues in the CDR3. CDR3 DNA: TGTGCCAGCAGTTTTGCGGGAGGGATTAACGAGCAGTACTTC. It encodes CASSFAGGINEQYF.

J is TRBJ2-2 and V is TRBV5-1; D might be TRBD1 (6 bases). Per germline, CDR1 SGHRS and CDR2 YFSETQ. The CDR3 covers 15 residues. Deletions cut 4 bases from V and 4 bases from J, with 14 bases between. The CDR3 DNA follows: TGCGCCAGCAGCAGGGACAAAGGGGGCACCGGGGAGCTGTTTTTT. It codes for CASSRDKGGTGELFF.

The rearrangement links TRBV7-8 to TRBJ2-2, with 15 bases fitting TRBD2. With 5 bases clipped from V and 4 bases from J, the junction kept 8 bases outside the gene matches. The CDR3 covers 18 residues. From germline, CDR1 is SGHVS and CDR2 FQNEAQ. The CDR3 nucleotides read TGTGCCAGCAGCAATCCGGGACTAGCGGGAGGTAGCACCGGGGAGCTGTTTTTT. The encoded protein is CASSNPGLAGGSTGELFF.

The genes are TRBV6-5 and TRBJ2-1; 11 bases map to TRBD2. The V gene end was trimmed by 5 bases and the J gene end by 3 bases; junction bases not matched to a gene: 3. The germline gives CDR1 MNHEY, CDR2 SVGAGI. The CDR3 runs 15 residues. CDR3 sequence: CASSRLAGNYNEQFF. CDR3 nucleotide sequence: TGTGCCAGCAGTCGACTAGCGGGAAACTACAATGAGCAGTTCTTC.

The chain carries TRBV7-2 and TRBJ1-1, with TRBD1 as a possible D gene (5 bases). Germline V gene lookup returns CDR1 SGHTA and CDR2 FQGNSA. Trimming stripped 5 bases from V and 0 bases from J, with 19 bases between. The CDR3 covers 17 residues. The CDR3 DNA is TGTGCCAGCAGCCCCCGGCAGGGCTGGGTCATGAACACTGAAGCTTTCTTT. This translates into CASSPRQGWVMNTEAFF.

The chain employs TRBV7-3 and TRBJ2-1, with 8 bases lining up with TRBD2. CDR3 length: 16 amino acids. Germline CDR1 SGHTA, CDR2 FQGTGA. The V segment lost 4 bases and the J segment 2 bases; nucleotides outside the gene matches: 7. The CDR3 DNA is TGTGCCAGCAGCTACGCCGGGACTAGAGCCTACAATGAGCAGTTCTTC. This codes for CASSYAGTRAYNEQFF.

The rearrangement links TRBV19 to TRBJ2-3; 8 bases agree with TRBD1. The V gene's germline CDR1 is LNHDA and CDR2 SQIVND (reference sequence). V shed 9 bases and J 2 bases; nucleotides not matched to a gene: 7. The CDR3 extends over 14 amino acids. The DNA of the CDR3 is TGTGCCAGCGCCCGACAGGGGAACACAGATACGCAGTATTTT. Protein sequence: CASARQGNTDTQYF.

This clone was found a few times. The chain employs TRBV18 and TRBJ1-2, with a weak D call TRBD1 (6 bases). Germline V gene lookup returns CDR1 KGHSH and CDR2 LQKENI. The V gene lost 3 bases and the J gene lost 4 bases, with 6 bases spanning the gap. This CDR3 region has 12 residues. The CDR3 region is CASSPDSYGYTF. In nucleotides, the CDR3 is TGTGCCAGCTCACCGGACAGCTATGGCTACACCTTC.

The chain combines TRBV27 with TRBJ1-2; 10 nucleotides line up with TRBD1. The CDR3 length is 16 residues. Trimming cost V 4 bases and J 4 bases; bases outside gene matches: 9. CDR1 MNHEY and CDR2 SMNVEV come from the germline V gene (reference sequence). The CDR3 nucleotides read TGTGCCAGCAGTTCCCGTCGGGACAGGGGTCTCTATGGCTACACCTTC. Amino acids: CASSSRRDRGLYGYTF.

The chain couples TRBV18 to TRBJ1-2; no definite D call. From germline, CDR1 is KGHSH and CDR2 LQKENI. The CDR3 is 16 amino acids. Between the trimmed V and J ends, which lost 5 bases and 3 bases, there was a span of 19 bases. The CDR3 DNA is TGTGCCAGCTCATCAGCCTACGGGAGTTTGGACTATGGCTACACCTTC. Its translation: CASSSAYGSLDYGYTF.

This chain joins TRBV27 and TRBJ1-5, with a tentative D call TRBD1 (6 bases). Looked up from germline, CDR1 is MNHEY and CDR2 is SMNVEV (reference sequence). Trimming left V 6 bases short and J 4 bases short, with 13 bases between. The CDR3 is 14 residues long. The CDR3 loop is CASRTSGENQPQHF. CDR3 coding DNA: TGTGCCAGCAGGACCTCAGGGGAAAATCAGCCCCAGCATTTT.

A few counts support this clone. The rearrangement uses TRBV7-3 and TRBJ2-1, with 15 bases matching TRBD2. The CDR3 loop spans 14 amino acids. After removal of 4 bases from V and 9 bases from J, the junction contained 1 base not matched to a gene. Germline lookup yields CDR1 SGHTA and CDR2 FQGTGA. The CDR3 region is CASSSGLAGGEQFF. DNA of the CDR3: TGTGCCAGCAGCTCGGGACTAGCGGGAGGTGAGCAGTTCTTC.

The gene calls are TRBV28 and TRBJ2-1; a possible D gene is TRBD1 (11 bases). The CDR3 loop spans 20 amino acids. Trimming shortened V by 7 bases and J by 8 bases, and 36 bases separated the two germline ends. Germline assignment: CDR1 MDHEN and CDR2 SYDVKM. The CDR3 reads CASIPALGQGGAGGRDEQFF. The DNA for the CDR3 is TGTGCCAGCATCCCGGCTTTGGGACAGGGGGGAGCGGGAGGGAGAGATGAGCAGTTCTTC.

This clone was seen just once. The J gene is TRBJ2-7, the V gene TRBV10-3, with 8 nucleotides matching TRBD2. Trimming removed 3 bases from V and 0 bases from J; junction bases left unmatched: 7. Looked up from germline, CDR1 is ENHRY and CDR2 is SYGVKD. CDR3 length equals 16 residues. The CDR3 DNA sequence: TGTGCCATCAGTGACCCGGGACTAGGGAGCTCCTACGAGCAGTACTTC. This codes for CAISDPGLGSSYEQYF.

The V call is TRBV4-1, the J call TRBJ1-3, with D possibly matching TRBD1 (5 bases). Germline V gene data show CDR1 as MGHRA and CDR2 as YSYEKL. Trimming shortened V by 3 bases and J by 2 bases, and 17 bases separated the two germline ends. CDR3 size: 17 residues. The chain's CDR3 is CASSHLVGGKAGNTIYF. For the CDR3, the DNA is TGCGCCAGCAGCCACCTCGTGGGGGGTAAGGCTGGAAACACCATATATTTT.

The genes are TRBV4-2 and TRBJ2-3; TRBD2 is a possible D gene (5 bases). Trimming left V 0 bases short and J 6 bases short, with 22 bases between. The germline gives CDR1 LGHNA, CDR2 YNFKEQ. The CDR3 has 18 amino acids. This CDR3 is CASSQDLVVGVRRDTQYF. The CDR3 DNA sequence: TGTGCCAGCAGCCAAGATCTTGTTGTCGGGGTCAGGCGGGATACGCAGTATTTT.

V gene TRBV3-1 (or the pseudogene TRBV3-2) combines with J gene TRBJ1-3, with no clear D. The CDR3 is made up of 15 amino acids. The germline V and J ends were trimmed by 1 base and 0 bases, with 7 bases remaining between them. Looked up from germline, CDR1 is LGHDT and CDR2 is YNNKEL (reference sequence). The chain's CDR3 is CASSQVYGSGNTIYF. The CDR3 nucleotides are TGTGCCAGCAGCCAAGTATACGGCTCTGGAAACACCATATATTTT.

This sequence joins TRBV10-3 and TRBJ1-1; no firm D call. The V gene's germline CDR1 is ENHRY and CDR2 SYGVKD. V was shortened by 10 bases and J by 0 bases, with 18 bases between the two germline ends. The CDR3 has 15 amino acids. The CDR3 reads CATLPRVLMNTEAFF. For the CDR3, the DNA is TGTGCCACCCTCCCCCGGGTTCTCATGAACACTGAAGCTTTCTTT.

V is TRBV19 and J is TRBJ1-6; D is ambiguous. The CDR3 loop spans 15 amino acids. CDR1 is LNHDA, CDR2 SQIVND, per germline (reference sequence). Trimming took 8 bases from V and 3 from J, leaving 14 bases between them. In DNA, the CDR3 is TGTGCCAGTTTACCCTCTAGGAACTATAATTCACCCCTCCACTTT. Residues: CASLPSRNYNSPLHF.